The 16 T cell receptor beta chains below were found in one sample sequenced in a study of shared clonotypes between healthy human individuals. TCRdb's copy holds only in-frame clones and misses some; the assay was immunoSEQ multiplex PCR. This table holds 450,000 to 600,000 clones, 70% to 85% found once. The sample comprised PBMCs. The origin of the receptors is a woman aged 40-49 years in good health. Some clones in this sample may be carry-over from other donors' samples.

The gene calls are TRBV21-1 and TRBJ1-3; the table's D call TRBD1 went unverified against the DNA. TRBV21-1 is an annotated pseudogene. The CDR3 length is 19 residues. CDR3: CASSKALDRRTCSGNTIYF. The CDR3 DNA follows: TGTGCCAGCAGCAAAGCCCTAGACAGGCGGACCTGCTCTGGAAACACCATATATTTT.

This clone was seen a handful of times. This rearrangement joins TRBV19 to TRBJ1-1, with 7 bases identical to TRBD1. Trimming took 3 bases from V and 6 from J; bases not matched to a gene: 4. CDR3 length: 13 residues. CDR1 is LNHDA and CDR2 is SQIVND in the germline V gene (reference sequence). The CDR3 DNA follows: TGTGCCAGTAGTATTGAGGGGGCCGCTGAAGCTTTCTTT. It translates to CASSIEGAAEAFF.

The rearrangement links TRBV5-1 to TRBJ2-1; weak D call: TRBD1 (6 bases). The CDR3 spans 14 residues. V lost 4 bases and J 5 bases, leaving 13 bases between the germline ends. From germline, CDR1 is SGHRS and CDR2 YFSETQ. The DNA for the CDR3 is TGCGCCAGCAGCCCCGGGACACGAGACAATGAGCAGTTCTTC. Protein product: CASSPGTRDNEQFF.

CDR3 DNA sequence: TGTGCCTGGAGTGTAAATCACAATGAAAAACTGTTTTTT. It specifies CAWSVNHNEKLFF. V gene TRBV30 combines with J gene TRBJ1-4; unclear D gene. The CDR3 is 13 amino acids. Germline CDR1 and CDR2: GTSNPN and SVGIG (reference sequence). V was pared by 0 bases and J by 5 bases, with 7 bases between.

The V gene is TRBV27, the J gene TRBJ1-2; no firm D call. The V end lost 2 bases, the J end lost 8 bases, and 18 bases lay between the germline ends. This CDR3 comprises 15 residues. Germline assignment: CDR1 MNHEY and CDR2 SMNVEV (reference sequence). The CDR3 region is CASSLVQTQLRGYTF. CDR3 nucleotides: TGTGCCAGCAGTTTAGTACAGACCCAACTGAGAGGCTACACCTTC.

The table lists this clone with a count of one. The chain links TRBV7-8 to TRBJ2-7; 7 bases fit TRBD2. Germline-derived CDR1 and CDR2 are SGHVS and FQNEAQ. V lost 5 bases and J lost 2; bases outside the gene matches: 3. The CDR3 contains 13 residues. CDR3 loop: CASSRGLTYEQYF. DNA for the CDR3: TGTGCCAGCAGCCGGGGACTAACCTACGAGCAGTACTTC. Combining the CDR3 with reference TRBV7-8 and TRBJ2-7 gives the whole variable domain GAGVSQSPRYKVAKRGQDVALRCDPISGHVSLFWYQQALGQGPEFLTYFQNEAQLDKSGLPSDRFFAERPEGSVSTLKIQRTQQEDSAVYLCASSRGLTYEQYFGPGTRLTVT.

This clone was seen just once. The chain is built from TRBV30 and TRBJ1-2, with D possibly being TRBD1 (5 bases). Deletions cut 7 bases from V and 5 bases from J, with 23 bases between. From germline, CDR1 is GTSNPN and CDR2 SVGIG (reference sequence). The CDR3 runs to 15 residues. CDR3 region: CAYRLKKGLSYGYTF. CDR3 DNA sequence: TGTGCCTACCGGCTAAAGAAGGGGCTATCGTATGGCTACACCTTC.

This clone has a count of ten or more. The chain employs TRBV6-4 and TRBJ2-6, with unresolved D. The ends were cut back, 2 bases at V and 1 base at J, with 3 bases in the middle. The CDR3 totals 14 residues. Germline assignment: CDR1 MRHNA and CDR2 SNTAGT. The CDR3 DNA is TGTGCCAGCAGTGACACTTCTGGGGCCAACGTCCTGACTTTC. Translation: CASSDTSGANVLTF.

Remarks on this clone: The germline gene is not matched at one end of the junction; a read error may be the cause. The chain links TRBV7-2 to TRBJ1-5; D not certain. From germline, CDR1 is SGHTA and CDR2 FQGNSA. The CDR3 contains 13 residues. This CDR3 is CASSLERTADPDF. In nucleotides, the CDR3 is TGTGCCAGCAGCTTAGAGCGCACGGCCGATCCGGATTTT.

This clone has more than one count but fewer than ten. The chain carries TRBV30 and TRBJ1-2, with D perhaps matching TRBD1 (5 bases). CDR3 length: 12 residues. Germline loops: CDR1 GTSNPN, CDR2 SVGIG (reference sequence). Trimming took off 8 bases at V and 4 bases at J, with 14 bases between the two ends. The CDR3 coding sequence is TGTGCCCGCGGGACGGCCCTCTATGGCTACACCTTC. This gives the protein CARGTALYGYTF.

The chain uses TRBV19 and TRBJ2-2; TRBD1 might be the D (5 bases). Trimming took 3 bases from V and 6 from J, leaving 11 bases between them. Germline V gene sequence: CDR1 LNHDA, CDR2 SQIVND (reference sequence). CDR3 size: 14 residues. The CDR3 nucleotides read TGTGCCAGTAGTATCTCCCTAGGGGCCGGGGAGCTGTTTTTT. It is translated as CASSISLGAGELFF. The full variable domain, rest sourced from reference TRBV19 and TRBJ2-2, is DGGITQSPKYLFRKEGQNVTLSCEQNLNHDAMYWYRQDPGQGLRLIYYSQIVNDFQKGDIAEGYSVSREKKESFPLTVTSAQKNPTAFYLCASSISLGAGELFFGEGSRLTVL.

CDR3 protein: CASSRTGKVSGANVLTF. The CDR3 coding sequence is TGTGCCAGCAGCCGGACAGGGAAAGTCTCTGGGGCCAACGTCCTGACTTTC. The rearrangement uses TRBV7-3 and TRBJ2-6; 8 bases are shared with TRBD1. The V segment lost 5 bases and the J segment 0 bases; nucleotides outside the gene matches: 6. The CDR3 loop spans 17 amino acids. CDR1 is SGHTA, CDR2 FQGTGA, per germline.

As for this clone: A much larger clonotype is one base distant, so this may be a read error. Other DNA sequences of this sample code for an identical CDR3. CDR3 amino acids: CASSDSAGGYEQYF. Here the CDR3 DNA reads TGTGCCAGCAGTGACTCCGCAGGGGGGTACGAGCAATACTTC. The chain employs TRBV25-1 and TRBJ2-5; TRBD1 is a possible D gene (7 bases). Deletions cut 3 bases from V and 14 bases from J, with 22 bases between. Germline V lookup: CDR1 MGHDK, CDR2 SYGVNS. The CDR3 has 14 residues.

This sequence joins TRBV5-4 and TRBJ2-7; 8 bases fit TRBD2. The CDR3 loop spans 17 amino acids. The germline gives CDR1 SGHNT, CDR2 YYREEE (reference sequence). Losses at the gene ends were 0 bases for V and 3 bases for J; bases not matched to a gene: 11. In DNA form, the CDR3 reads TGTGCCAGCAGCTTGGCCGGGGGGGGGCTACCTCACTACGAGCAGTACTTC. Translation gives CASSLAGGGLPHYEQYF.

Details on this clone: This same CDR3 is encoded by further DNA sequences in the sample. This chain connects TRBV5-1 to TRBJ2-1, with 10 bases fitting TRBD2. V was pared by 0 bases and J by 4 bases, with 4 bases of the junction left unmatched. Looked up from germline, CDR1 is SGHRS and CDR2 is YFSETQ. The CDR3 spans 16 residues. The DNA of the CDR3 is TGCGCCAGCAGCTTGGGGACTAGCGGAATTTACAATGAGCAGTTCTTC. It translates to CASSLGTSGIYNEQFF.

This chain links TRBV28 with TRBJ2-7; 10 bases fit TRBD2. Losses at the gene ends were 8 bases for V and 2 bases for J; bases not matched to a gene: 9. Germline CDR1 reads MDHEN; CDR2 reads SYDVKM. This CDR3 comprises 15 residues. The CDR3 DNA reads TGTGCCAGCGGAACAGGACTAGCGGCAGCCTACGAGCAGTACTTC. It yields the protein CASGTGLAAAYEQYF.